These 2 T cell receptor beta chains share one sample of origin, sequenced in a study of blood T cell repertoires in COVID-19. The assay was immunoSEQ multiplex PCR, and TCRdb's table has in-frame clones only and misses some. The sample holds about 130,000 clones, approximately 83% seen once. The sequenced sample consisted of peripheral blood. The origin of the receptors is a woman of 80 years or more with acute or convalescent COVID-19.

The V call is TRBV20-1, the J call TRBJ1-1, with 10 bases that match TRBD1. The germline V gene encodes CDR1 DFQATT and CDR2 SNEGSKA (reference sequence). There are 11 residues in the CDR3. The CDR3 spells CRGTGETEAFF. For the CDR3, the DNA is TGCAGGGGGACAGGGGAGACTGAAGCTTTCTTT.

This clone was recorded once. J is TRBJ1-6 and V is TRBV27, with D perhaps TRBD1 (6 bases). Germline V CDR1 and CDR2: MNHEY, SMNVEV (reference sequence). The CDR3 is made up of 14 amino acids. V was trimmed by 2 bases and J by 7 bases, leaving 9 bases between them. The CDR3 loop reads CASSLVTGNSPLHF. The CDR3, as DNA: TGTGCCAGCAGTTTAGTAACAGGGAATTCACCCCTCCACTTT.